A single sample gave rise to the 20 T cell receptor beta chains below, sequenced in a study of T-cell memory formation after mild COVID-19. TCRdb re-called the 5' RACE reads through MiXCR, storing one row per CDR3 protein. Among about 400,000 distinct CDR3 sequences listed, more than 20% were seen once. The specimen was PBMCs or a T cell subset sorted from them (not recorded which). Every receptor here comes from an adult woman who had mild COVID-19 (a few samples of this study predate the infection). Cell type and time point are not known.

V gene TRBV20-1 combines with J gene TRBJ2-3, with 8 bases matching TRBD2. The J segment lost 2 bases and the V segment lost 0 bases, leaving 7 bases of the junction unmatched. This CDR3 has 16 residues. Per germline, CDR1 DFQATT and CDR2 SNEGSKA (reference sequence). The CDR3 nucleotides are TGCAGTGCTAGAGATTCTGCCGGGAGGGCCACAGATACGCAGTATTTT. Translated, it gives CSARDSAGRATDTQYF.

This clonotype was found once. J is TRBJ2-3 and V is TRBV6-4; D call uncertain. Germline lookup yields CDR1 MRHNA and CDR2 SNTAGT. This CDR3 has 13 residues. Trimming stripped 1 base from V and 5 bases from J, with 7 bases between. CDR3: CASSDLSGDTQYF. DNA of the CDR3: TGTGCCAGCAGTGACTTGTCGGGAGATACGCAGTATTTT.

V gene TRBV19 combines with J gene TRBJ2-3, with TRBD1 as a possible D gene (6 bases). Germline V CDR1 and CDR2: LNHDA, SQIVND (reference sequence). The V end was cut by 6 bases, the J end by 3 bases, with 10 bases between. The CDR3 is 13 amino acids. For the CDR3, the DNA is TGTGCCAGTAGCAACAGGGCTACAGATACGCAGTATTTT. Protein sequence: CASSNRATDTQYF.

CDR3 nucleotide sequence: TGCAGTGCTAGAGAAGGGGGGTACAGTGGTGAGCCCCAGCATTTT. Its translation is CSAREGGYSGEPQHF. This chain joins TRBV20-1 and TRBJ1-5; D possibly corresponds to TRBD1 (6 bases). The germline V gene has CDR1 DFQATT and CDR2 SNEGSKA (reference sequence). This CDR3 comprises 15 residues. Trimming removed 0 bases at V and 8 bases at J, with 17 bases between.

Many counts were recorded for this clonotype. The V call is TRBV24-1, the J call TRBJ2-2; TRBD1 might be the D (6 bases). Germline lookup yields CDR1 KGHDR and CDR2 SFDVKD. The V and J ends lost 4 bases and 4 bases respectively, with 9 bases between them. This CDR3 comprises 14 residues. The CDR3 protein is CATSETGSTGELFF. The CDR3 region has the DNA TGTGCCACCAGTGAAACAGGGTCCACCGGGGAGCTGTTTTTT.

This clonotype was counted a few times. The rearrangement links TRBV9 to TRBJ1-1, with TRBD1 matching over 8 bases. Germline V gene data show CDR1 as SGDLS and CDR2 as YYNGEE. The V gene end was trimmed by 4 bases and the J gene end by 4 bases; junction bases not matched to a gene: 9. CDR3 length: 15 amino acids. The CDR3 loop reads CASSSSFGQGTEAFF. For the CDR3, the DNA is TGTGCCAGCAGCTCATCCTTCGGACAGGGCACTGAAGCTTTCTTT.

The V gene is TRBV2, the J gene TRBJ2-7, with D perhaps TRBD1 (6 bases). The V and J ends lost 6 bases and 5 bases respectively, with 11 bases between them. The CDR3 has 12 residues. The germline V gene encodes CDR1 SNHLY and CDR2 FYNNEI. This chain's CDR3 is CASRRQVDEQYF. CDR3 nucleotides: TGTGCCAGCAGACGACAGGTCGACGAGCAGTACTTC.

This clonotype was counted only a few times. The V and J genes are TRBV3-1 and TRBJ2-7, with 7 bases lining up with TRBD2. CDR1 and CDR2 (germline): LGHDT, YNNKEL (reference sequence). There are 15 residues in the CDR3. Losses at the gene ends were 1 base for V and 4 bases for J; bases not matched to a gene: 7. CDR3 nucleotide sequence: TGTGCCAGCAGCCAAGGACTAGCAGCTGTTTACGAGCAGTACTTC. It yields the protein CASSQGLAAVYEQYF.

The CDR3 coding sequence is TGTGCCAGCAGTGAGCCTCAAAGCGGGAGATGGGGGTTCGAGCAGTACTTC. This sequence encodes CASSEPQSGRWGFEQYF. The chain is built from TRBV6-1 and TRBJ2-7; TRBD2 matches at 8 bases. Germline trimming cut 3 bases from V and 6 bases from J; bases unmatched to any gene: 16. This CDR3 is 17 amino acids long. The V gene's germline CDR1 is MNHNS and CDR2 SASEGT.

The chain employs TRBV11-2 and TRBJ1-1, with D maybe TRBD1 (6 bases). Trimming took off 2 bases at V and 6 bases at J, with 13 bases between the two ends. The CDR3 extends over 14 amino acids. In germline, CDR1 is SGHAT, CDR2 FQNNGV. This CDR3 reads CASSLFSGGPEAFF. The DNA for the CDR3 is TGTGCCAGCAGCTTATTCTCCGGGGGCCCTGAAGCTTTCTTT.

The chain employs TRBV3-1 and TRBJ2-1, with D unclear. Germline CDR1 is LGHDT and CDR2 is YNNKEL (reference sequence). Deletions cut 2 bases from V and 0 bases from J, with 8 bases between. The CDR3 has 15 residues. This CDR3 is CASSQIGSSYNEQFF. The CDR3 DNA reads TGTGCCAGCAGCCAAATTGGCAGCTCCTACAATGAGCAGTTCTTC.

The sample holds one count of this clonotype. CDR3 sequence (DNA): TGTGCCAGCAGTTCCCGTTTTGGGCAAGGAGCCTACGAGCAGTACTTC. Its translation is CASSSRFGQGAYEQYF. The chain combines TRBV12-3 or TRBV12-4 with TRBJ2-7; D is ambiguous. V lost 4 bases, J lost 2 bases, and 18 bases lay in between. CDR3 length equals 16 residues.

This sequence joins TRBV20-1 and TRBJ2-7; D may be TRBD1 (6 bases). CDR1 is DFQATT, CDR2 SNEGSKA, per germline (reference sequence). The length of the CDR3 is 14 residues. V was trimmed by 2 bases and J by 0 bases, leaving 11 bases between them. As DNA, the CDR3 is TGCAGTGCTAGATTGGGGGACACCTCCTACGAGCAGTACTTC. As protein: CSARLGDTSYEQYF.

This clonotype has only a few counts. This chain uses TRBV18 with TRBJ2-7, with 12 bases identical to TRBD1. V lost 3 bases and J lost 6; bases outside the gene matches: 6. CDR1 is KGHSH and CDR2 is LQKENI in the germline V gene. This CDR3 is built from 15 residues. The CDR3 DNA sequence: TGTGCCAGCTCACCGGCTGGGACAGGGGGCCCCGAGCAGTACTTC. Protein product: CASSPAGTGGPEQYF.

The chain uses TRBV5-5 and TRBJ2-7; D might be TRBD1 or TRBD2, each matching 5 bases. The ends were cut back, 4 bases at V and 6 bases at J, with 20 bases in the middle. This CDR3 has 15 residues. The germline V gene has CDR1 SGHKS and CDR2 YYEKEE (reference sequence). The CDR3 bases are TGTGCCAGCAGCCTCACCGGGACGGATCTTCGCGAGCAGTACTTC. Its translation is CASSLTGTDLREQYF.

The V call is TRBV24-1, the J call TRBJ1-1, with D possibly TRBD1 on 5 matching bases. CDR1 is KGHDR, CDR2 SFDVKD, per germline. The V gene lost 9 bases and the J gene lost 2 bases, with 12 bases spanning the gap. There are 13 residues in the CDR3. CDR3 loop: CATRAGKNTEAFF. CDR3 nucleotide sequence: TGTGCCACCCGCGCAGGGAAAAACACTGAAGCTTTCTTT.

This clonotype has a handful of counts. CDR3 in amino acids: CASSQDGVLDTEAFF. The DNA for the CDR3 is TGTGCCAGCAGCCAAGATGGGGTTTTGGACACTGAAGCTTTCTTT. V gene TRBV3-1 combines with J gene TRBJ1-1; D not certain. The CDR3 covers 15 residues. From germline, CDR1 is LGHDT and CDR2 YNNKEL (reference sequence). Trimming cost V 0 bases and J 3 bases, with 11 bases left between them.

DNA for the CDR3: TGTGCCAGCGAGGGACAGGGTTTCGGGAACGAGCAGTACTTC. Its translation is CASEGQGFGNEQYF. This chain connects TRBV25-1 to TRBJ2-7, with 9 bases identical to TRBD1. This CDR3 comprises 14 residues. Germline values: CDR1 MGHDK, CDR2 SYGVNS. After removal of 8 bases from V and 5 bases from J, the junction contained 10 bases not matched to a gene.

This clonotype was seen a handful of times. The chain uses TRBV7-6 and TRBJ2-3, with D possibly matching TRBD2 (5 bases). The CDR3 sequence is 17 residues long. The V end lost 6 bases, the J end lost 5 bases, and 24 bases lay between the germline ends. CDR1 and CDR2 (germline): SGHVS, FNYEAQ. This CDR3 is CASREAPRADSGDTQYF. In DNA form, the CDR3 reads TGTGCCAGCAGAGAAGCCCCTAGGGCGGACTCCGGAGATACGCAGTATTTT.

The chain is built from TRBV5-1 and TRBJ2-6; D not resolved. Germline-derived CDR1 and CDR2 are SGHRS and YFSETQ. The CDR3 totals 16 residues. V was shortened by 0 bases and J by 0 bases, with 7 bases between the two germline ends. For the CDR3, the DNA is TGCGCCAGCAGCTTGGAACGGATCTCTGGGGCCAACGTCCTGACTTTC. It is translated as CASSLERISGANVLTF.